This T cell receptor (beta chain) stems from a study of T cell responses to AZD1222 COVID-19 vaccine (dated by TCRdb to the early 2020s). Some background on the complete study: A total of 230 or so trial participants underwent TCR sequencing, of whom 207 received two doses of AZD1222 and about 25 received two doses of the MenACWY control vaccine. Trial participants were enrolled into age subgroups of 18-55, 56-69 and 70-plus years, which contained around 150, 29 and 61 TCR-sequenced participants, respectively. Broad study findings and their caveats: Conclusions about previously exposed vaccinees are limited, since just six AZD1222 recipients were seropositive for SARS-CoV-2 at baseline. The whole spike protein was spanned by vaccine-associated CD4 TCRs, and dominant responses were seen in regions 160-218 and 743-854. Most participants were white British and females outnumbered males, and the authors suggested that clonal diversity may have been underestimated. A significant rise in spike-specific TCR breadth and depth was observed after two AZD1222 doses relative to day 0 and relative to MenACWY recipients. Because no day 14 peak-response samples were available, the repertoires could be characterized only after the peak T cell response. Nearly half of unique spike-specific TCRs reportedly recognized epitopes outside regions mutated in the B.1.351 and B.1.1.7 variants. In the small 56-69-year group, the increase in depth fell short of significance, most likely because of low power.

The CDR3 regions of human TCRbeta chains were subjected to immunosequencing. In the paper's pipeline: Repertoire TCRs were matched against a reference library of SARS-CoV-2-specific TCRs generated with the MIRA antigen-specificity platform. Breadth meant the fraction of unique TCRs that were SARS-CoV-2-associated, whereas depth meant the fraction of total T cells that were SARS-CoV-2-associated. Using the MIRA data, each spike-specific TCR was mapped to the spike region that the TCR reacts to and placed in a CD4 or CD8 class. Log10-transformed breadth and depth values were compared by one-way ANOVA with Sidak's multiple comparisons tests. TCRdb took this table from immuneACCESS and kept in-frame rearrangements with V and J called. Such tables lack part of the clones; where checked against another copy, unresolved V genes explain under half of the gap, and the rest is unexplained. D and trimming come from the DNA, and the V and J calls and clone size come from that table. Within this sample are about 150,000 clones, with less than 95% of them counted one time only. About 6% of the sample is in the top ten clones.

The time point label of this sample denotes: about 28 days (+/-7) after the second vaccine dose. Because spike-specific TCR depth and breadth did not differ between the two schedules, AZD1222 recipients who got a second dose at roughly 4 weeks were pooled with those who got a second dose at roughly 12 weeks. Vaccinee samples came from UK trials COV001 and COV002, including a single-blind randomized controlled phase 2/3 trial of AZD1222 (ChAdOx1 nCoV-19) in healthy adults. Trial participant PBMC samples were collected at day 0 and day 28 after the second dose for TCRbeta chain sequencing. Based on the germline V gene, the CDR1 and CDR2 sequences are SQVTM and ANQGSEA. From cysteine to phenylalanine, the CDR3 is 16 amino acids long. Left in the record is the CDR3 DNA by itself, 48 bases read in frame from the first base. V trim: 0 bases; J trim: 0 bases; unmatched bases: 6. A note on this clone: Its antigen specificity is not known. No base quality information exists; no much larger clone differs at one position.

The receptor was derived from an adult who received the AZD1222 COVID-19 vaccine. The sequenced sample was peripheral blood, obtained 28 days after the second AZD1222 dose. The sequence links TRBV29-1 to TRBJ1-1; 8 middle bases align to TRBD1. This receptor has the CDR3 CSVEDRGRLLNTEAFF. The DNA sequence is as follows: TGCAGCGTTGAAGACAGGGGGCGACTACTGAACACTGAAGCTTTCTTT. Outside the CDR3, residues come from the reference TRBV29-1 and TRBJ1-1 proteins, so the full variable domain is: SAVISQKPSRDICQRGTSLTIQCQVDSQVTMMFWYRQQPGQSLTLIATANQGSEATYESGFVIDKFPISRPNLTFSTLTVSNMSPEDSSIYLCSVEDRGRLLNTEAFFGQGTRLTVV.